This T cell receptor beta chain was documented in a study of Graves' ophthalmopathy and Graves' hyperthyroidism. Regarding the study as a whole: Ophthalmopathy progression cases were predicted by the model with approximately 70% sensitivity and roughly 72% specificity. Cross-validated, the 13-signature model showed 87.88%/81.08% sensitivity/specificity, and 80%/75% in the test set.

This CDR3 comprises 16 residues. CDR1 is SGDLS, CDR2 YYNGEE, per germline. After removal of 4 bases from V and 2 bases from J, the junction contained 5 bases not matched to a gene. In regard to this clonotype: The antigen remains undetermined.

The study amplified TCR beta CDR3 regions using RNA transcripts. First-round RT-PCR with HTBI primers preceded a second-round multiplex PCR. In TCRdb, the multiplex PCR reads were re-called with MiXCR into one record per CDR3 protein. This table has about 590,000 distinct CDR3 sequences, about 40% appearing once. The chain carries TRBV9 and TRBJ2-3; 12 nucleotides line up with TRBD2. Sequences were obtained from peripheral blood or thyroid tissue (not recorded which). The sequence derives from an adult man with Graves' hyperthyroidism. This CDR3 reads CASSSWTSGTTDTQYF. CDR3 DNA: TGTGCCAGCAGCTCATGGACTAGCGGGACCACAGATACGCAGTATTTT.